Below, 27 T cell receptor beta chains from the same sample are listed, as sequenced in a study of OX40 agonist ivuxolimab in advanced cancers. Here immunoSEQ multiplex PCR was the method, and the copy in TCRdb shows in-frame clones only, minus some. The table shows about 99,000 clones, with roughly 95% occurring only once. The sequences come from CD4+ or CD8+ T cells sorted from blood, collected in a trial of the OX40 agonist ivuxolimab. The receptors shown here come from an adult with an advanced solid tumor such as melanoma, head and neck, liver or kidney cancer.

The chain employs TRBV6-6 and TRBJ1-1; no definite D call. V gave up 6 bases and J gave up 7 bases, with 18 bases separating them. The germline V gene has CDR1 MNHNY and CDR2 SVGAGI (reference sequence). The CDR3 is 14 amino acids. The CDR3 sequence: CASSFGVGIVEAFF. Written as DNA, the CDR3 is TGTGCCAGCAGCTTCGGGGTAGGGATAGTTGAAGCTTTCTTT.

The V and J genes are TRBV27 and TRBJ1-2; 7 bases are a match to TRBD1. Trimming at V came to 4 bases and at J to 4 bases, leaving 6 bases not matched to a gene. There are 14 residues in the CDR3. In germline, CDR1 is MNHEY, CDR2 SMNVEV (reference sequence). The CDR3 here is CASSSDRETYGYTF. The CDR3 DNA sequence: TGTGCCAGCAGTTCTGACAGGGAGACCTATGGCTACACCTTC.

The chain recombines TRBV7-9 with TRBJ2-1; 8 nucleotides agree with TRBD1. The CDR3 covers 16 residues. Per germline, CDR1 SEHNR and CDR2 FQNEAQ (reference sequence). The junction had 12 bases not matched to a gene; V was cut back by 6 bases and J by 5 bases. The CDR3 DNA reads as TGTGCCAGCAGTTCACCGGACAGGGACCACCACAATGAGCAGTTCTTC. Amino acid sequence: CASSSPDRDHHNEQFF.

The chain employs TRBV27 and TRBJ2-1, with D maybe TRBD2 (5 bases). V was clipped by 4 bases and J by 2 bases, with 15 bases between them. The CDR3 is 16 residues long. Germline values: CDR1 MNHEY, CDR2 SMNVEV (reference sequence). CDR3 in DNA: TGTGCCAGCAGTTCCACTCCTAGCTTTCCCTACAATGAGCAGTTCTTC. This encodes CASSSTPSFPYNEQFF.

The chain uses TRBV27 and TRBJ2-3, with D tentatively TRBD2 (6 bases). Germline CDR1 is MNHEY and CDR2 is SMNVEV (reference sequence). The CDR3 contains 15 residues. With 5 bases removed from V and 4 bases from J, the gap between germline ends came to 16 bases. DNA of the CDR3: TGTGCCAGCAGTCGCTCGGGACTGGGTGCAGATACGCAGTATTTT. Protein product: CASSRSGLGADTQYF.

This rearrangement joins TRBV27 to TRBJ2-3, with D perhaps matching TRBD2 (6 bases). With 4 bases removed from V and 1 base from J, the gap between germline ends came to 12 bases. The CDR3 runs 15 residues. Per the germline V gene, CDR1 is MNHEY and CDR2 is SMNVEV (reference sequence). The CDR3 DNA reads TGTGCCAGCAGTTCAATAGGAGGGGGCACAGATACGCAGTATTTT. Translation: CASSSIGGGTDTQYF.

The V gene is TRBV27, the J gene TRBJ2-1, with D unresolved. The CDR3 loop spans 17 amino acids. Trimming cost V 3 bases and J 2 bases, with 17 bases left between them. Germline V CDR1 and CDR2: MNHEY, SMNVEV (reference sequence). As DNA, the CDR3 is TGTGCCAGCAGTTTCGACCACCTGATATCGGCCTACAATGAGCAGTTCTTC. This encodes CASSFDHLISAYNEQFF.

This sequence joins TRBV19 and TRBJ2-3, with a possible D match to TRBD1 (5 bases). The CDR3 sequence is 13 residues long. From germline, CDR1 is LNHDA and CDR2 SQIVND (reference sequence). Trimming shortened V by 4 bases and J by 5 bases, and 10 bases separated the two germline ends. The CDR3: CASSTGSGDTQYF. The CDR3 DNA is TGTGCCAGTAGTACAGGGTCGGGAGATACGCAGTATTTT.

V gene TRBV9 combines with J gene TRBJ2-3; 9 positions match TRBD1. The CDR3 is made up of 16 amino acids. V dropped 4 bases and J dropped 2; count of bases not matched to a gene: 8. Germline V gives CDR1 SGDLS, CDR2 YYNGEE. This CDR3 is CASSSPRDRATDTQYF. The DNA of the CDR3 is TGTGCCAGCAGCTCACCCCGGGACAGGGCCACAGATACGCAGTATTTT. The full variable domain, with the rest looked up from reference TRBV9 and TRBJ2-3, is DSGVTQTPKHLITATGQRVTLRCSPRSGDLSVYWYQQSLDQGLQFLIQYYNGEERAKGNILERFSAQQFPDLHSELNLSSLELGDSALYFCASSSPRDRATDTQYFGPGTRLTVL.

V and J are TRBV2 and TRBJ1-2; D might be TRBD1 (5 bases). With 1 base removed from V and 4 bases from J, the gap between germline ends came to 13 bases. The germline gives CDR1 SNHLY, CDR2 FYNNEI. CDR3 length: 15 amino acids. The CDR3 reads CASSEGRAWGYGYTF. Here the CDR3 DNA reads TGTGCCAGCAGTGAAGGCAGGGCGTGGGGCTATGGCTACACCTTC.

V and J are TRBV10-2 and TRBJ2-7; the D is unclear. V lost 0 bases, J lost 2 bases, and 11 bases lay in between. There are 15 residues in the CDR3. Germline loops: CDR1 WSHSY, CDR2 SAAADI. The CDR3: CASSESVGGAYEQYF. CDR3 in DNA: TGCGCCAGCAGTGAGTCCGTGGGCGGCGCCTACGAGCAGTACTTC.

The chain is built from TRBV5-6 and TRBJ2-2; D uncertain. The ends were cut back, 2 bases at V and 1 base at J, with 12 bases in the middle. This CDR3 has 16 residues. The V gene's germline CDR1 is SGHDT and CDR2 YYEEEE. DNA for the CDR3: TGTGCCAGCAGCTTCCCCGTGCTAGGGAACACCGGGGAGCTGTTTTTT. Its translation is CASSFPVLGNTGELFF.

The V gene is TRBV5-5, the J gene TRBJ2-5; a weak D match, TRBD1 (5 bases). This CDR3 is built from 14 residues. CDR1 and CDR2 (germline): SGHKS, YYEKEE (reference sequence). V shed 4 bases and J shed 1 base, with 11 bases lying between them. CDR3: CASSEGHLQETQYF. Here the CDR3 DNA reads TGTGCCAGCAGCGAAGGACACCTCCAAGAGACCCAGTACTTC.

The count of this clone is one. The CDR3 region has the DNA TGTGCCAGCCGGTTAAATGGGCTAGCCTTCGTCAATGAGCAGTTCTTC. Translating it yields CASRLNGLAFVNEQFF. The chain couples TRBV28 to TRBJ2-7, with a weak D call TRBD2 (5 bases). The DNA matches TRBJ2-1 better at its end, which makes the J call doubtful. This CDR3 is 16 amino acids long. Germline V gene lookup returns CDR1 MDHEN and CDR2 SYDVKM.

The chain is built from TRBV7-7 and TRBJ2-7; maybe TRBD1 (6 bases). Deletions cut 3 bases from V and 6 bases from J, with 12 bases between. The CDR3 loop spans 13 amino acids. Germline V gives CDR1 SSHAT, CDR2 FNYEAQ (reference sequence). The CDR3 sequence is CASSFKQGFEQYF. The CDR3 nucleotides read TGTGCCAGCAGCTTTAAACAGGGATTCGAGCAGTACTTC.

The J gene is TRBJ1-4, the V gene TRBV7-2, with D tentatively TRBD1 (5 bases). Looked up from germline, CDR1 is SGHTA and CDR2 is FQGNSA. The V end was cut by 1 base, the J end by 8 bases, with 14 bases between. The CDR3 contains 15 residues. The chain's CDR3 is CASSLGGEIEEKLFF. The CDR3 DNA is TGTGCCAGCAGCTTAGGGGGGGAGATAGAAGAAAAACTGTTTTTT.

The rearrangement links TRBV10-3 to TRBJ2-1, with 7 bases lining up with TRBD1. The CDR3 contains 15 residues. Losses at the gene ends were 0 bases for V and 6 bases for J; bases not matched to a gene: 5. Per the germline V gene, CDR1 is ENHRY and CDR2 is SYGVKD. The CDR3 DNA sequence: TGTGCCATCAGTGAGTCGGCGGCAGGGGGCAATGAGCAGTTCTTC. Translating it yields CAISESAAGGNEQFF.

The chain combines TRBV6-5 with TRBJ2-1, with D hard to call. The V end was cut by 6 bases, the J end by 4 bases, with 7 bases between. The CDR3 covers 12 residues. Germline V gene lookup returns CDR1 MNHEY and CDR2 SVGAGI. CDR3 amino acids: CASSLNYNEQFF. The CDR3 nucleotides read TGTGCCAGCAGCCTCAATTACAATGAGCAGTTCTTC.

CDR3 in DNA: TGCAGTGCTCCGGACCGTGGAAAAACTTTCTTT. Translation: CSAPDRGKTFF. The rearrangement links TRBV20-1 to TRBJ1-1; D ambiguous. V lost 5 bases and J 12 bases, leaving 16 bases between the germline ends. The CDR3 is made up of 11 amino acids. Looked up from germline, CDR1 is DFQATT and CDR2 is SNEGSKA (reference sequence).

This sequence joins TRBV27 and TRBJ2-1; 7 nucleotides align to TRBD1. The CDR3 totals 16 residues. Per germline, CDR1 MNHEY and CDR2 SMNVEV (reference sequence). The junction had 7 bases not matched to a gene; V was cut back by 5 bases and J by 0 bases. The CDR3 reads CASSGWTGSSYNEQFF. The DNA for the CDR3 is TGTGCCAGCAGTGGTTGGACAGGAAGCTCCTACAATGAGCAGTTCTTC.

The chain links TRBV10-3 to TRBJ2-5; TRBD1 is a possible D gene (6 bases). The germline V and J ends were trimmed by 4 bases and 3 bases, with 12 bases remaining between them. The CDR3 consists of 14 residues. The germline V gene encodes CDR1 ENHRY and CDR2 SYGVKD. CDR3 loop: CAISGIGGEETQYF. As DNA, the CDR3 is TGTGCCATCAGTGGGATAGGGGGAGAAGAGACCCAGTACTTC.

This chain uses TRBV7-9 with TRBJ2-2; D gene unclear. This CDR3 comprises 17 residues. V lost 1 base and J lost 2, with 14 bases in between. CDR1 is SEHNR, CDR2 FQNEAQ, per germline (reference sequence). The CDR3 DNA sequence: TGTGCCAGCAGCTTAGGGACCGCCCCCCCCAACACCGGGGAGCTGTTTTTT. Amino acids: CASSLGTAPPNTGELFF.

Here the CDR3 reads CASSLSGTGPGGYTF. DNA of the CDR3: TGTGCCAGCAGTTTATCAGGGACCGGGCCCGGTGGCTACACCTTC. The genes are TRBV27 and TRBJ1-2; D might be TRBD1 (5 bases). V was clipped by 0 bases and J by 7 bases, with 15 bases between them. The length of the CDR3 is 15 residues. Germline V gives CDR1 MNHEY, CDR2 SMNVEV (reference sequence).

V is TRBV7-3 and J is TRBJ1-6, with 9 bases lining up with TRBD1. The CDR3 loop spans 15 amino acids. The V gene end was trimmed by 5 bases and the J gene end by 10 bases; junction bases not matched to a gene: 9. Germline-derived CDR1 and CDR2 are SGHTA and FQGTGA. The CDR3, as DNA: TGTGCCAGCAGCCCGACAGGGGGAGCGGGGTCACCCCTCCACTTT. Translation gives CASSPTGGAGSPLHF.

The chain links TRBV25-1 to TRBJ2-1, with TRBD2 matching over 8 bases. The CDR3 has 14 residues. CDR1 and CDR2 from the germline V gene are MGHDK and SYGVNS. J was trimmed by 7 bases and V by 4 bases; bases with no gene match: 6. This CDR3 reads CASSAGLATNEQFF. CDR3 DNA: TGTGCCAGCAGTGCCGGACTAGCAACAAATGAGCAGTTCTTC.

This chain connects TRBV7-9 to TRBJ2-6; tentative D call: TRBD2 (6 bases). Per the germline V gene, CDR1 is SEHNR and CDR2 is FQNEAQ (reference sequence). The CDR3 covers 18 residues. Trimming cost V 5 bases and J 0 bases, with 17 bases left between them. The CDR3 sequence: CASSPLGGVRSGANVLTF. DNA of the CDR3: TGTGCCAGCAGCCCCCTGGGGGGTGTTCGCTCTGGGGCCAACGTCCTGACTTTC. Full variable domain (outside the CDR3, taken from reference TRBV7-9 and TRBJ2-6): DTGVSQNPRHKITKRGQNVTFRCDPISEHNRLYWYRQTLGQGPEFLTYFQNEAQLEKSRLLSDRFSAERPKGSFSTLEIQRTEQGDSAMYLCASSPLGGVRSGANVLTFGAGSRLTVL.

In regard to this clone: At the DNA level, this CDR3 is encoded by other sequences in the same sample as well. The genes are TRBV27 and TRBJ1-2; D gene ambiguous. CDR1 is MNHEY, CDR2 SMNVEV, per germline (reference sequence). The CDR3 extends over 13 amino acids. Trimming removed 2 bases from V and 2 bases from J, with 6 bases in between. This CDR3 is CASSLTVNYGYTF. CDR3 DNA sequence: TGTGCCAGCAGTTTAACGGTGAACTATGGCTACACCTTC.